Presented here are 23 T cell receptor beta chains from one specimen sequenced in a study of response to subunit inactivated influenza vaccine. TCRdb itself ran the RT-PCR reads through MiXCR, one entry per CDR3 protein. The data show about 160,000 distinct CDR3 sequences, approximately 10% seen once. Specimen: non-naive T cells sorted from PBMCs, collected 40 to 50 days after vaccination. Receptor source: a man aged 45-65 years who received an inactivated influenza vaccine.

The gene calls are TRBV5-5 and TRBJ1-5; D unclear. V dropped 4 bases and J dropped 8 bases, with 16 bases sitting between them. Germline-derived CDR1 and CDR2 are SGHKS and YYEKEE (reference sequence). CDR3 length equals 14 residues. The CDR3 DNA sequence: TGTGCCAGCAGCCACTGGGCAGGCTTTGAGCCCCAGCATTTT. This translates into CASSHWAGFEPQHF.

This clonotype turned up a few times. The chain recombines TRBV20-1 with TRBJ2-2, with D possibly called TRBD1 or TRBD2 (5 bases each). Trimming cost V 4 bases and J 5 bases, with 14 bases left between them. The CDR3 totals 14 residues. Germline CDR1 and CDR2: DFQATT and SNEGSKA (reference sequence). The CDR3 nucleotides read TGCAGTGCTACACTAGGGGTTGATACCGGGGAGCTGTTTTTT. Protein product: CSATLGVDTGELFF.

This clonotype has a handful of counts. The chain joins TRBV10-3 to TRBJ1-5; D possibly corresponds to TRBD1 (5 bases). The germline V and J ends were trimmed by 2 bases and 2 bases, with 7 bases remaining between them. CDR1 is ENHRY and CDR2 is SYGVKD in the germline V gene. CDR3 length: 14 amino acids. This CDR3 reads CAISEGGGNQPQHF. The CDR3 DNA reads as TGTGCCATCAGTGAGGGAGGGGGCAATCAGCCCCAGCATTTT.

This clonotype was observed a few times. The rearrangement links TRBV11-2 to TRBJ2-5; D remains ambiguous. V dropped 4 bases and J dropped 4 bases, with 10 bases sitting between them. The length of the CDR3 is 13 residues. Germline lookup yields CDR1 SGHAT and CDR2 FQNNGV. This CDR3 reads CASSSLSLETQYF. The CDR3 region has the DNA TGTGCCAGCAGCTCCCTAAGTCTAGAGACCCAGTACTTC. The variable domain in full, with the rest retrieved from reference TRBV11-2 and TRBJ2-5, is EAGVAQSPRYKIIEKRQSVAFWCNPISGHATLYWYQQILGQGPKLLIQFQNNGVVDDSQLPKDRFSAERLKGVDSTLKIQPAKLEDSAVYLCASSSLSLETQYFGPGTRLLVL.

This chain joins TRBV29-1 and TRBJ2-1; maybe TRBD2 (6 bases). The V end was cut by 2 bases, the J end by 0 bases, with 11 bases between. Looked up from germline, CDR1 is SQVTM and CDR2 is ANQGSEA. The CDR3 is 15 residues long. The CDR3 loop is CSVESLDYSYNEQFF. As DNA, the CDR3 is TGCAGCGTTGAAAGCCTGGACTACTCCTACAATGAGCAGTTCTTC.

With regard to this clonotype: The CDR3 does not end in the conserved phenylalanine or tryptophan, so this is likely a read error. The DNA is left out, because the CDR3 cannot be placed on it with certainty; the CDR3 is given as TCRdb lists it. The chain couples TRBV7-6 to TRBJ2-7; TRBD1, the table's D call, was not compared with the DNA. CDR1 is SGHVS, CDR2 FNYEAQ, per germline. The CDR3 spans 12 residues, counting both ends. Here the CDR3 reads CASSGHGQGIEL.

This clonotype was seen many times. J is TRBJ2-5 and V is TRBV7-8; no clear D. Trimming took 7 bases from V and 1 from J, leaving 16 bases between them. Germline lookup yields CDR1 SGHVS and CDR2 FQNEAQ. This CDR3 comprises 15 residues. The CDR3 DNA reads TGTGCCAGCACCAACACACAGAGACGCCAAGAGACCCAGTACTTC. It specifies CASTNTQRRQETQYF.

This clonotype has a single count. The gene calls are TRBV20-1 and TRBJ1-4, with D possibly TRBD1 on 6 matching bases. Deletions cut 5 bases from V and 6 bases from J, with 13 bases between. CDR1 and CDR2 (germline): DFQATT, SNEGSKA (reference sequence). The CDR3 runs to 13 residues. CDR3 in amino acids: CSAVRSGDEKLFF. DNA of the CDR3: TGCAGTGCTGTACGGTCAGGGGATGAAAAACTGTTTTTT.

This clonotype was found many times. The CDR3 bases are TGCGCCAGCAGCTTGGACACGAGCTCTGGAAACACCATATATTTT. Protein product: CASSLDTSSGNTIYF. The chain links TRBV5-1 to TRBJ1-3, with no clear D. Germline CDR1 and CDR2: SGHRS and YFSETQ. V lost 0 bases to trimming and J lost 0 bases, with 7 bases between them. This CDR3 is built from 15 residues.

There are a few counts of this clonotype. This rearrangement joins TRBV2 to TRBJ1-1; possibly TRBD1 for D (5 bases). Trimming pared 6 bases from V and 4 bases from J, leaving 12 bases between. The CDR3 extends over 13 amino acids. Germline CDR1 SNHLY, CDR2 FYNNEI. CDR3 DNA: TGTGCCAGCAGGATTCAAAGGGGCACTGAAGCTTTCTTT. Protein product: CASRIQRGTEAFF.

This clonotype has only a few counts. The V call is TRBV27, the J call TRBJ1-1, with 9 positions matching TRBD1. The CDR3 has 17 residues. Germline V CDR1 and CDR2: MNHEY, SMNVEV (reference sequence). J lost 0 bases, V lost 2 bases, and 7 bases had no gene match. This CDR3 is CASSLKIGTGMNTEAFF. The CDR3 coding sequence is TGTGCCAGCAGTTTAAAGATTGGGACAGGGATGAACACTGAAGCTTTCTTT.

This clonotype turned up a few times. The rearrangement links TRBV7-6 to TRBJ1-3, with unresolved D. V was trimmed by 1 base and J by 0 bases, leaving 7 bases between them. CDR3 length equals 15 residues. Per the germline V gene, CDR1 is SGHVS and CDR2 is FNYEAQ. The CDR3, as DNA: TGTGCCAGCAGCTTAGTCGCGAGCTCTGGAAACACCATATATTTT. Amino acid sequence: CASSLVASSGNTIYF.

For the CDR3, the DNA is TGTGCCAGCAGGGCCGCCAACAGCTACGAGCAGTACTTC. Its translation: CASRAANSYEQYF. The chain employs TRBV28 and TRBJ2-7; D is unresolved. Per the germline V gene, CDR1 is MDHEN and CDR2 is SYDVKM. V gave up 6 bases and J gave up 3 bases, with 12 bases separating them. The CDR3 consists of 13 residues.

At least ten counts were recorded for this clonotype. CDR3 nucleotides: TGTGCCATCGGTCAGGGGGCTGAAGCTTTCTTT. Encoded protein: CAIGQGAEAFF. The V call is TRBV10-3, the J call TRBJ1-1; 7 nucleotides agree with TRBD1. Germline V gene lookup returns CDR1 ENHRY and CDR2 SYGVKD. V lost 8 bases to trimming and J lost 6 bases; unmatched junction nucleotides: 3. This CDR3 is built from 11 residues.

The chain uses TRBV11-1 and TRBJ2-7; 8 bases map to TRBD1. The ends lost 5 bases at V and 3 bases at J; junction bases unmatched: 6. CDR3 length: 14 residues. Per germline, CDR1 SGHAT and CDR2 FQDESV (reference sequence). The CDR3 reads CASSTGQAFYEQYF. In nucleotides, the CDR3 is TGTGCCAGCAGCACGGGACAGGCCTTCTACGAGCAGTACTTC. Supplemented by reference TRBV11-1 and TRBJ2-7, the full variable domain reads EAEVAQSPRYKITEKSQAVAFWCDPISGHATLYWYRQILGQGPELLVQFQDESVVDDSQLPKDRFSAERLKGVDSTLKIQPAELGDSAMYLCASSTGQAFYEQYFGPGTRLTVT.

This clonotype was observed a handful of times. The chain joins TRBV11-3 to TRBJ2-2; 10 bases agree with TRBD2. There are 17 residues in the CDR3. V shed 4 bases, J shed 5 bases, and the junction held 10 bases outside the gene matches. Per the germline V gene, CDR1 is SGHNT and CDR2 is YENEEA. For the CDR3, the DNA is TGTGCCAGCAGCTCGCTAGTAGCGGGAGGAGGTACCGGGGAGCTGTTTTTT. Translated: CASSSLVAGGGTGELFF.

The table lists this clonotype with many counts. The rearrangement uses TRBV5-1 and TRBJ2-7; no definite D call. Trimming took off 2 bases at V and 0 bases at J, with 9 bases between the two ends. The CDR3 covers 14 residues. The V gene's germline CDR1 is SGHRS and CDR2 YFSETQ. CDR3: CASSFGIASYEQYF. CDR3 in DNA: TGCGCCAGCAGCTTCGGTATTGCCTCCTACGAGCAGTACTTC.

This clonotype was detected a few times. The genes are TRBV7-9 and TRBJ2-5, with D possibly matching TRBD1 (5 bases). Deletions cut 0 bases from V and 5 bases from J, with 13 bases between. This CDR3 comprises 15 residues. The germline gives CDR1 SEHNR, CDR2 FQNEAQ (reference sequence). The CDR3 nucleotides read TGTGCCAGCAGCTTAGCGCTTAGGGGAACGGAGACCCAGTACTTC. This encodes CASSLALRGTETQYF.

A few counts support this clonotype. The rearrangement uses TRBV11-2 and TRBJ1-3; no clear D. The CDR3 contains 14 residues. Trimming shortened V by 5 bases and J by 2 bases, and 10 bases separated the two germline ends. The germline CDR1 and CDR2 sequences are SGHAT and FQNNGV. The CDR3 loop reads CASSRERTGNTIYF. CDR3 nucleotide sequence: TGTGCCAGCAGCCGTGAAAGGACTGGAAACACCATATATTTT.

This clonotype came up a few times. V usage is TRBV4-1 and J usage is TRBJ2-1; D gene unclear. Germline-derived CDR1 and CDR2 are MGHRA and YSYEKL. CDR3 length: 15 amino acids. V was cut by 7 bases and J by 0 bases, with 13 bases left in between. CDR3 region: CASTQRASSYNEQFF. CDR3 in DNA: TGCGCCAGCACTCAGCGAGCCTCCTCCTACAATGAGCAGTTCTTC.

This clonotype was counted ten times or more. CDR3 in amino acids: CASSLRTGGSETQYF. The CDR3 nucleotides are TGCGCCAGCAGCTTGCGGACAGGGGGTTCTGAGACCCAGTACTTC. The chain uses TRBV5-1 and TRBJ2-5, with TRBD1 identical over 10 bases. Trimming at V came to 1 base and at J to 5 bases, leaving 5 bases not matched to a gene. The CDR3 spans 15 residues. CDR1 and CDR2 (germline): SGHRS, YFSETQ.

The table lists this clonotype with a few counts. DNA for the CDR3: TGTGCCAGCAGCCAAAGCACACTACAGGGGGTCGAGCAGTACTTC. It specifies CASSQSTLQGVEQYF. The chain combines TRBV3-1 with TRBJ2-7; 8 nucleotides agree with TRBD1. The CDR3 is 15 amino acids. Germline V gives CDR1 LGHDT, CDR2 YNNKEL (reference sequence). Unmatched junction bases numbered 9, after V lost 2 bases and J lost 6 bases.

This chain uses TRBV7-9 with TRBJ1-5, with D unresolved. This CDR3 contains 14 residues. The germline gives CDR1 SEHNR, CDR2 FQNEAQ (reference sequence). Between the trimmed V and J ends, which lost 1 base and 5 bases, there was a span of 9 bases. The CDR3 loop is CASSLDGGHQPQHF. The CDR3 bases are TGTGCCAGCAGCTTAGATGGAGGCCATCAGCCCCAGCATTTT.